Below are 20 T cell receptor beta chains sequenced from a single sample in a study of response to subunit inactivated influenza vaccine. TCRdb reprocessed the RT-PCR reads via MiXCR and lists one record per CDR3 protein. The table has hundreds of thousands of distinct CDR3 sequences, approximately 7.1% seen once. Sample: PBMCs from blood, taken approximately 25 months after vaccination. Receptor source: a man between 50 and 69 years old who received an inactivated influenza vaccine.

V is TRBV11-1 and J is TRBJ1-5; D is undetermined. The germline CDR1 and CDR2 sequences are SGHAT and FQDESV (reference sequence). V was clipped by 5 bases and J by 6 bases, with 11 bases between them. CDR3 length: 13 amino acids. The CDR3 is CASSAREGQPQHF. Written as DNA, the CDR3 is TGTGCCAGCAGCGCCCGTGAGGGTCAGCCCCAGCATTTT.

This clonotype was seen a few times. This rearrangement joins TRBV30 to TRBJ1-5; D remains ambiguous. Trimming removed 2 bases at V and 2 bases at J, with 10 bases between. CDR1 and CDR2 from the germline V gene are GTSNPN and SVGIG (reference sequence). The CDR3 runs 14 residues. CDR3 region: CAWSNGQGNQPQHF. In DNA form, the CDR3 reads TGTGCCTGGAGTAACGGCCAGGGCAATCAGCCCCAGCATTTT.

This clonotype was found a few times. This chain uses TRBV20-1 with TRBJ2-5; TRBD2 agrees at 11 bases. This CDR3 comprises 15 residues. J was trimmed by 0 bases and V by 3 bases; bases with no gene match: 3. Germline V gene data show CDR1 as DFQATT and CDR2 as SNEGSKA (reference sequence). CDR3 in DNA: TGCAGTGCTAGCCCGACTAGCGGGAACCAAGAGACCCAGTACTTC. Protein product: CSASPTSGNQETQYF.

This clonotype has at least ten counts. The CDR3 bases are TGCGCCAGCAGCCAAGAAGGGCAGAGCAATCAGCCCCAGCATTTT. Translation gives CASSQEGQSNQPQHF. The chain employs TRBV4-1 and TRBJ1-5, with D unresolved. The V gene's germline CDR1 is MGHRA and CDR2 YSYEKL. Trimming took 0 bases from V and 1 from J, leaving 7 bases between them. The CDR3 has 15 residues.

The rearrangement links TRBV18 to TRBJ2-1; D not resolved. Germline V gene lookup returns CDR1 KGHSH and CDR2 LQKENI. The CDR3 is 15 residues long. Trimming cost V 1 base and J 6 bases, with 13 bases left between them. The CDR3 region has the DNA TGTGCCAGCTCACCACTGACCGCTAGGTCCAATGAGCAGTTCTTC. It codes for CASSPLTARSNEQFF.

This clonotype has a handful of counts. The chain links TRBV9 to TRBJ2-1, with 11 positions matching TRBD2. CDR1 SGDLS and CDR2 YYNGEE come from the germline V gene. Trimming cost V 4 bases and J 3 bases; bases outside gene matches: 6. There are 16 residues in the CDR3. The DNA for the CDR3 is TGTGCCAGCAGCATACTAGCGGGAGAGAACTACAATGAGCAGTTCTTC. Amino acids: CASSILAGENYNEQFF.

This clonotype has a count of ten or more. In nucleotides, the CDR3 is TGTGCCAGCAGTTTGCTTCCCTCGGGACGGTCTAATTCACCCCTCCACTTT. Its translation is CASSLLPSGRSNSPLHF. This rearrangement joins TRBV12-3 or TRBV12-4 to TRBJ1-6, with D perhaps matching TRBD1 (5 bases). V was shortened by 3 bases and J by 6 bases, with 18 bases between the two germline ends. This CDR3 has 17 amino acids.

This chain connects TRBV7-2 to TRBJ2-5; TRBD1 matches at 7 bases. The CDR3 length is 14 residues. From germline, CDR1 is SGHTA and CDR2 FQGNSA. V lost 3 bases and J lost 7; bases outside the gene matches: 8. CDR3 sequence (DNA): TGTGCCAGCAGCTTCATAGGGACAGTTGCGACCCAGTACTTC. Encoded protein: CASSFIGTVATQYF.

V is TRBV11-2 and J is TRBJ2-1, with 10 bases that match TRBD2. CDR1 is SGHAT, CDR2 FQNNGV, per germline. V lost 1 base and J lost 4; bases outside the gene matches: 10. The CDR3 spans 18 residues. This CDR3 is CASSLGVEGLASYNEQFF. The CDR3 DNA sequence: TGTGCCAGCAGCTTAGGGGTTGAGGGACTAGCGTCTTACAATGAGCAGTTCTTC.

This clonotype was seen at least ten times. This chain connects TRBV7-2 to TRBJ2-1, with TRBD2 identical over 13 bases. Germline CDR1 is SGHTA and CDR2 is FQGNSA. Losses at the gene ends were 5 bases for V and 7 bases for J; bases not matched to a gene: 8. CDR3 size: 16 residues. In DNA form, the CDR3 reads TGTGCCAGCAGCCCTCCGGGACTAGCGGGAATAAATGAGCAGTTCTTC. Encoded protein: CASSPPGLAGINEQFF.

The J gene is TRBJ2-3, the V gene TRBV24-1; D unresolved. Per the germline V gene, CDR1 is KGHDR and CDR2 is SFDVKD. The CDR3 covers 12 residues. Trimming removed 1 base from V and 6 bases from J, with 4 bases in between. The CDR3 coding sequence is TGTGCCACCAGTGATTTTAGGGATACGCAGTATTTT. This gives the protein CATSDFRDTQYF.

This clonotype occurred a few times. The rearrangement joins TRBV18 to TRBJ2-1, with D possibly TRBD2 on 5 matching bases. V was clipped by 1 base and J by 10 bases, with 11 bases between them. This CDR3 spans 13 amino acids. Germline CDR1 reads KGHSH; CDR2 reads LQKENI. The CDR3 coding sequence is TGTGCCAGCTCACCACACCCCGGCGGGGAGCAGTTCTTC. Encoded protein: CASSPHPGGEQFF.

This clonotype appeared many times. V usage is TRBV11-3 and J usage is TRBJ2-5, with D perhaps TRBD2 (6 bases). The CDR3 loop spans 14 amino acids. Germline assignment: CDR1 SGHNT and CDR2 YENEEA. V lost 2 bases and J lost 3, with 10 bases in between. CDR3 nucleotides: TGTGCCAGCAGCTTACGGGAGAGTGAAGAGACCCAGTACTTC. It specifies CASSLRESEETQYF.

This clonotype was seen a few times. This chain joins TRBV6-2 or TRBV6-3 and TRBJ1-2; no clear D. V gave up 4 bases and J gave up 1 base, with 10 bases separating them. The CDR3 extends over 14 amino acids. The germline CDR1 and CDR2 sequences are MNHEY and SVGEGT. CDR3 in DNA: TGTGCCAGCAGTTCCCGTGGGAGTAACTATGGCTACACCTTC. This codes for CASSSRGSNYGYTF.

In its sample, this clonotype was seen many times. CDR3 protein: CASSLMDRAINQPQHF. The CDR3, as DNA: TGTGCCAGCAGCTTAATGGACCGAGCCATCAATCAGCCCCAGCATTTT. The gene calls are TRBV7-8 and TRBJ1-5, with D unclear. The CDR3 is 16 amino acids. The V gene's germline CDR1 is SGHVS and CDR2 FQNEAQ. The V end was cut by 2 bases, the J end by 3 bases, with 14 bases between. The variable domain in full, with the rest retrieved from reference TRBV7-8 and TRBJ1-5, is GAGVSQSPRYKVAKRGQDVALRCDPISGHVSLFWYQQALGQGPEFLTYFQNEAQLDKSGLPSDRFFAERPEGSVSTLKIQRTQQEDSAVYLCASSLMDRAINQPQHFGDGTRLSIL.

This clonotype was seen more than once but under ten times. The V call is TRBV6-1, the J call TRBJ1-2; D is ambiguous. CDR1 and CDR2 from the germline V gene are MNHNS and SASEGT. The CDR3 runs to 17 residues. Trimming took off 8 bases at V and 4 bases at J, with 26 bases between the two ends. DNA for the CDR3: TGTGCCAGCGCCCCGACTGATAGGTTTGCTACATCCTATGGCTACACCTTC. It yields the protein CASAPTDRFATSYGYTF.

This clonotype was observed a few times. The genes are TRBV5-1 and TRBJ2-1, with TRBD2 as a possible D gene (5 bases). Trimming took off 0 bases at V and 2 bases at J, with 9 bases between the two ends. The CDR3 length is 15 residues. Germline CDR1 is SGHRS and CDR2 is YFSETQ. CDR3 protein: CASSLGFGTYNEQFF. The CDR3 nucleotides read TGCGCCAGCAGCTTGGGGTTCGGGACCTACAATGAGCAGTTCTTC.

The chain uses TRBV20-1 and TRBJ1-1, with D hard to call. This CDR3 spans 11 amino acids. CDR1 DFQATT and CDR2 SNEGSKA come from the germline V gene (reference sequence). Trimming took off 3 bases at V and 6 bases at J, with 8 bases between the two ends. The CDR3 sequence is CSASRGSEAFF. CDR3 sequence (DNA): TGCAGTGCTAGTAGAGGTTCTGAAGCTTTCTTT.

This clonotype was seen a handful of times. In DNA, the CDR3 is TGTGCCAGCAGCGAGACCGTGAACACTGAAGCTTTCTTT. Translated: CASSETVNTEAFF. The chain couples TRBV9 to TRBJ1-1, with D unclear. This CDR3 comprises 13 residues. CDR1 and CDR2 (germline): SGDLS, YYNGEE. Trimming cost V 3 bases and J 0 bases, with 6 bases left between them.

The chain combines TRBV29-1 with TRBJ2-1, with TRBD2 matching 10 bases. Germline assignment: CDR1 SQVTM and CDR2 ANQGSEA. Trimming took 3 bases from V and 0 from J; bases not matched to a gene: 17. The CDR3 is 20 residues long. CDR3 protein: CSVDGTANSGRQSSYNEQFF. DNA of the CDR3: TGCAGCGTTGACGGGACAGCAAATAGCGGGAGGCAAAGCTCCTACAATGAGCAGTTCTTC.